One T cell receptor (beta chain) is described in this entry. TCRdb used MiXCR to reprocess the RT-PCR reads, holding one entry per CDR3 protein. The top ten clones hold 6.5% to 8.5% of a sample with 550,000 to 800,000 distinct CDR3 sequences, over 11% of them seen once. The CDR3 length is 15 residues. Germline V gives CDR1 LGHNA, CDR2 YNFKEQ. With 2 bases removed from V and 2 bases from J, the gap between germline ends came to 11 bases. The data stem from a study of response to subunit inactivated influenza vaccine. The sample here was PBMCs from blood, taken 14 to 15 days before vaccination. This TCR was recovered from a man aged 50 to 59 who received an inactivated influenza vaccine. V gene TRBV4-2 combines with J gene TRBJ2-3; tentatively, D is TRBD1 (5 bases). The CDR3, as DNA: TGTGCCAGCAGCCAATCGGACACCGTCACAGATACGCAGTATTTT. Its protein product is CASSQSDTVTDTQYF.